The subject of this entry is one TCR beta chain. Germline V gene data show CDR1 as SGHNT and CDR2 as YYREEE (reference sequence). The CDR3 has 19 amino acids. V trimming: 5 bases; J trimming: 0 bases; junction bases outside the gene matches: 16. This entry is derived from a study of human T cells and chemical hapten exposure. TCRdb re-analysed the RACE reads in MiXCR, keeping a single row per CDR3 protein. Among roughly 200,000 distinct CDR3 sequences listed, approximately 20% were seen once. Time point denoted: patch test 1, 2 weeks after DPC sensitization. Treatment of the sample: therapeutic diphenylcyclopropenone sensitization with weekly scalp DPC.

The sample consisted of whole blood, taken in connection with sensitization to the hapten diphenylcyclopropenone (DPC). The source of this sequence is a woman aged 45 to 65 with alopecia areata. Some clones in this sample may be carry-over from other donors' samples. The chain carries TRBV5-4 and TRBJ2-1, with TRBD2 matching 8 bases. Written as DNA, the CDR3 is TGTGCCAGCAGACCCGAGAGGGCTAGCGGGCGAAGCTCCTACAATGAGCAGTTCTTC. Protein: CASRPERASGRSSYNEQFF.